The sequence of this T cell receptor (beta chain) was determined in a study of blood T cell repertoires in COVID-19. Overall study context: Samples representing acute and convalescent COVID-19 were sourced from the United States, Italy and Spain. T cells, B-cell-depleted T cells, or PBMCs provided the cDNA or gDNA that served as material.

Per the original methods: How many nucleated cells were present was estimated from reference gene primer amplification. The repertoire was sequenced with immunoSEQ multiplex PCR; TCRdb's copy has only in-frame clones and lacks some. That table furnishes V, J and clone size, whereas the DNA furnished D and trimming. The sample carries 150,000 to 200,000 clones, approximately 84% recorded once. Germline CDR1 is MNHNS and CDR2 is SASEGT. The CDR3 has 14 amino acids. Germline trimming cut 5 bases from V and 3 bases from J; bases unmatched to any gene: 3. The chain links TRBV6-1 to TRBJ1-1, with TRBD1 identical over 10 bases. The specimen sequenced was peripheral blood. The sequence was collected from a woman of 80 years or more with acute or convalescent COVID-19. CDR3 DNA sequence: TGTGCCAGCAGTTGGGACAGGGGAGACACTGAAGCTTTCTTT. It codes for CASSWDRGDTEAFF.